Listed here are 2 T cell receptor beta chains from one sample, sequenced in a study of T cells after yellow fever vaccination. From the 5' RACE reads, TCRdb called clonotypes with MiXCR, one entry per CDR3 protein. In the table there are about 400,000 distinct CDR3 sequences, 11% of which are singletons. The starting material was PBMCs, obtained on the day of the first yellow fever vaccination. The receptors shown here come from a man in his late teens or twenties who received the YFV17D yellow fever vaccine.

The CDR3: CSASVGGDFYEQYF. In DNA, the CDR3 is TGCAGTGCTAGCGTAGGGGGTGACTTTTACGAGCAGTACTTC. The V gene is TRBV20-1, the J gene TRBJ2-7, with D perhaps matching TRBD1 (6 bases). The CDR3 runs 14 residues. Germline V gives CDR1 DFQATT, CDR2 SNEGSKA (reference sequence). The V gene lost 3 bases and the J gene lost 4 bases, with 16 bases spanning the gap.

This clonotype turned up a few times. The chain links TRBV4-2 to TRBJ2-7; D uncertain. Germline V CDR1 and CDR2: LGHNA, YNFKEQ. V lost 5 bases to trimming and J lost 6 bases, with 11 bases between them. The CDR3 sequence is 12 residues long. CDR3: CASSYSSGEQYF. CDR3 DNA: TGTGCCAGCAGCTATTCGTCGGGCGAGCAGTACTTC.